The 5 T cell receptor beta chains presented below share a single source sample, sequenced in a study of blood T cell repertoires in COVID-19. The repertoire was sequenced with immunoSEQ multiplex PCR; TCRdb's copy has only in-frame clones and lacks some. The sample includes roughly 320,000 clones, around 87% seen only once; the top ten take 1% to 1.5%. The sample was peripheral blood. The source of these receptors is a man aged 65 to 79 with acute or convalescent COVID-19.

V is TRBV28 and J is TRBJ2-7, with D perhaps matching TRBD1 (5 bases). Trimming removed 3 bases from V and 3 bases from J, with 12 bases in between. There are 14 residues in the CDR3. In germline, CDR1 is MDHEN, CDR2 SYDVKM. The CDR3 protein is CASSLPDSYYEQYF. CDR3 sequence (DNA): TGTGCCAGCAGTTTGCCTGACAGTTACTACGAGCAGTACTTC.

The chain combines TRBV11-2 with TRBJ2-5; 9 bases align to TRBD2. The CDR3 consists of 18 residues. Trimming removed 8 bases from V and 5 bases from J; junction bases left unmatched: 21. Per the germline V gene, CDR1 is SGHAT and CDR2 is FQNNGV. CDR3 coding DNA: TGTGCCAGCCATTGTAGGGGATGTAGCGGGAGCAGGGAGGAGACCCAGTACTTC. Encoded protein: CASHCRGCSGSREETQYF.

The genes are TRBV19 and TRBJ1-5; no clear D. CDR3 length: 13 residues. Germline-derived CDR1 and CDR2 are LNHDA and SQIVND (reference sequence). Trimming left V 5 bases short and J 4 bases short, with 9 bases between. The CDR3 nucleotides are TGTGCCAGTAGTCAAGACGGGAATCAGCCCCAGCATTTT. This encodes CASSQDGNQPQHF.

The chain combines TRBV3-1 (or the pseudogene TRBV3-2) with TRBJ2-2; TRBD2 aligns across 10 bases. The CDR3 contains 20 residues. V gave up 1 base and J gave up 6 bases; unmatched junction bases: 17. The germline V gene has CDR1 LGHDT and CDR2 YNNKEL (reference sequence). The CDR3 protein is CASSQVGWPSGRIASGELFF. The DNA of the CDR3 is TGTGCCAGCAGCCAAGTTGGGTGGCCTAGCGGGAGAATTGCGTCCGGGGAGCTGTTTTTT.

With regard to this clone: Other DNA sequences of this sample code for an identical CDR3. This sequence joins TRBV6-5 and TRBJ1-4; possibly TRBD1 for D (5 bases). This CDR3 has 13 amino acids. Trimming removed 0 bases at V and 7 bases at J, with 6 bases between. The V gene's germline CDR1 is MNHEY and CDR2 SVGAGI. The CDR3 loop reads CASSYSGGEKLFF. CDR3 bases: TGTGCCAGCAGTTACTCGGGGGGTGAAAAACTGTTTTTT.